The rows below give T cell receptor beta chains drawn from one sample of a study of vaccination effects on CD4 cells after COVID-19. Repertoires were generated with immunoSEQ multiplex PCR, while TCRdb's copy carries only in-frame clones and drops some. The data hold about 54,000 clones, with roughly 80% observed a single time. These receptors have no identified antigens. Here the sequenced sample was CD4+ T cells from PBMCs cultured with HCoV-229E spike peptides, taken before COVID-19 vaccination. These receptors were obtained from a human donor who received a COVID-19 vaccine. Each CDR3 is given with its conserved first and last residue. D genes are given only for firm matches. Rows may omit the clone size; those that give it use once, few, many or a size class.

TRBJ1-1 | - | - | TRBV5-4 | CASSLDSPSTEAFF | TGTGCCAGCAGCTTGGATAGCCCTTCCACTGAAGCTTTCTTT
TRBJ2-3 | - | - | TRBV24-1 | CATSDSNRNTQYF | TGTGCCACCAGTGATTCAAACAGAAATACGCAGTATTTT
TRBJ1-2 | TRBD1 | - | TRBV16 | CASSPSYRGLDGYTF | TGTGCCAGCAGTCCCAGCTACAGGGGATTGGATGGCTACACCTTC
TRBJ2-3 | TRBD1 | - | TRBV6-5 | CASSPGGRDTQYF | TGTGCCAGCAGTCCAGGGGGTCGGGATACGCAGTATTTT
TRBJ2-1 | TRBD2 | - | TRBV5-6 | CASSLHGGNDEQFF | TGTGCCAGCAGCTTACACGGGGGGAACGATGAGCAGTTCTTC
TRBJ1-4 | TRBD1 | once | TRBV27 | CASSTPRQGGQKLFF | TGTGCCAGCAGTACACCCCGGCAGGGGGGTCAAAAACTGTTTTTT
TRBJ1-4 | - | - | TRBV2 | CASETKRSEKLFF | TGTGCCAGTGAAACTAAGAGGAGTGAAAAACTGTTTTTT
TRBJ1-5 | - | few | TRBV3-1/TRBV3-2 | CASSQGPNQPQHF | TGTGCCAGCAGCCAAGGCCCGAATCAGCCCCAGCATTTT
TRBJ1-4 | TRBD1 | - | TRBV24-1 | CATSQTGGDVLFF | TGTGCCACCAGTCAGACAGGGGGTGACGTACTGTTTTTT
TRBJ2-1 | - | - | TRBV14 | CASSPSFGARQFF | TGTGCCAGCAGCCCATCATTCGGAGCTCGGCAGTTCTTC
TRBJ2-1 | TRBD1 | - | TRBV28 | CASSRGQGATYNEQFF | TGTGCCAGCAGCCGCGGACAGGGGGCCACCTACAATGAGCAGTTCTTC
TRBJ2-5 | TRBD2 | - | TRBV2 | CASSPGTKETQYF | TGTGCCAGCAGCCCCGGGACTAAAGAGACCCAGTACTTC
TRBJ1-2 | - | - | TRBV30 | CAWSARQDYGYTF | TGTGCCTGGAGTGCCCGTCAGGACTATGGCTACACCTTC
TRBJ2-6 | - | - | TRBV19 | CASSMKGTGANVLTF | TGTGCCAGTAGTATGAAAGGGACCGGGGCCAACGTCCTGACTTTC
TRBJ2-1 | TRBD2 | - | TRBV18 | CASSRTGTSSNNEQFF | TGTGCCAGCTCACGCACCGGGACTAGCTCAAACAATGAGCAGTTCTTC
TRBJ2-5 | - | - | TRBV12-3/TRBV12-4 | CASSFRKETQYF | TGTGCCAGCAGTTTTCGCAAAGAGACCCAGTACTTC
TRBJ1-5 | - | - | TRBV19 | CASSPNPGGNQPQHF | TGTGCCAGTAGTCCCAATCCAGGGGGCAATCAGCCCCAGCATTTT
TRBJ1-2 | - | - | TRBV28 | CASSSTGRYYGYTF | TGTGCCAGCAGTTCAACGGGACGGTACTATGGCTACACCTTC
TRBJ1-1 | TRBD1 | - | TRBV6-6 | CASSYIRQGNTEAFF | TGTGCCAGCAGTTACATTCGACAGGGCAACACTGAAGCTTTCTTT
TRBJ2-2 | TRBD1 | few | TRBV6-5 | CASSRQGANTGELFF | TGTGCCAGCAGTAGACAGGGGGCGAACACCGGGGAGCTGTTTTTT
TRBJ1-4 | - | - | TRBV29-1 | CSAYGATNEKLFF | TGCAGCGCGTACGGTGCAACTAATGAAAAACTGTTTTTT
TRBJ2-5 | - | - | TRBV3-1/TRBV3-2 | CASRRPLSQTQYF | TGTGCCAGCAGACGTCCGCTCAGTCAGACCCAGTACTTC
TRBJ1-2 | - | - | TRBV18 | CASSPGLPEGYTF | TGTGCCAGCTCACCCGGGCTCCCGGAGGGCTACACCTTC
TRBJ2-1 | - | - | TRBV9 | CASSVEQSSYNEQFF | TGTGCCAGCAGCGTAGAACAGAGCTCCTACAATGAGCAGTTCTTC
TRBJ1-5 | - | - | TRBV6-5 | CASSWDRRGNQPQHF | TGTGCCAGCAGTTGGGATAGGAGAGGCAATCAGCCCCAGCATTTT
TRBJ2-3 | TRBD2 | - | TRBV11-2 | CASSLGGTSTDTQYF | TGTGCCAGCAGCTTGGGGGGGACTTCCACAGATACGCAGTATTTT
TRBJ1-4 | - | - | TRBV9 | CASSRGGGNEKLFF | TGTGCCAGCAGCCGAGGGGGGGGTAATGAAAAACTGTTTTTT
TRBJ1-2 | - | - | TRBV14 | CASSQGTNYGYTF | TGTGCCAGCAGCCAGGGTACTAACTATGGCTACACCTTC
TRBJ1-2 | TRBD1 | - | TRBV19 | CASTETGRGYTF | TGTGCCAGTACCGAGACAGGGCGAGGCTACACCTTC
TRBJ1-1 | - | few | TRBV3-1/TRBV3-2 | CASSQTDNTEAFF | TGTGCCAGCAGCCAAACCGATAACACTGAAGCTTTCTTT